This TCR beta chain derives from a study of molecular identifiers for immune sequencing clone quantification. Study results and caveats: Researchers reportedly could pick up spiked Jurkat TCR RNA from one cell mixed into about a million naive cells.

The table lists this clonotype with many counts. No antigen is known for it. The junction had 3 bases not matched to a gene; V was cut back by 4 bases and J by 4 bases. The CDR3 loop spans 14 amino acids. Previously described methods and listed TCR primers were used for bulk TCR libraries. TCRdb passed the PCR reads through MiXCR, listing each CDR3 protein once. The sample holds around 460,000 distinct CDR3 sequences, 25% seen once. The receptor was isolated from a human donor in good health. Some libraries in this study had Jurkat cell RNA spiked in. The rearrangement joins TRBV12-3 or TRBV12-4 to TRBJ2-3, with TRBD2 matching over 9 bases. Sample: naive CD8+ T cells from blood, with Jurkat cell RNA spiked in. Subset: FACS-sorted CD8+CD4-CCR7+CD45RA+ naive T cells. The CDR3 here is CASSSAGGPDTQYF. CDR3 coding DNA: TGTGCCAGCAGTTCGGCGGGGGGGCCAGATACGCAGTATTTT.